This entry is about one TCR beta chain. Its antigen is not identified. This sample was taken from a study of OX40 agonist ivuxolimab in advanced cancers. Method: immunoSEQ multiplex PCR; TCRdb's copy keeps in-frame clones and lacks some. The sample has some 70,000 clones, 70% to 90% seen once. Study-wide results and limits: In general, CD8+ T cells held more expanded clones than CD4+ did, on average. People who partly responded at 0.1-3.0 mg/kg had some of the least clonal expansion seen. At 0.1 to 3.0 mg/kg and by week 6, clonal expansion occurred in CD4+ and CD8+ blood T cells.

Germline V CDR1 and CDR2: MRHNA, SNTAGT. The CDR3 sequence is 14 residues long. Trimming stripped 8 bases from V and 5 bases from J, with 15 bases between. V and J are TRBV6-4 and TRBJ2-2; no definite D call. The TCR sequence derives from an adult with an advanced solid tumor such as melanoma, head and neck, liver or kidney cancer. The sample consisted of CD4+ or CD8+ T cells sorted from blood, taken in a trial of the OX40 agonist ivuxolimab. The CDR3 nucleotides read TGTGCCAGCCGGGCAGCAGGTCAGACCGGGGAGCTGTTTTTT. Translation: CASRAAGQTGELFF.